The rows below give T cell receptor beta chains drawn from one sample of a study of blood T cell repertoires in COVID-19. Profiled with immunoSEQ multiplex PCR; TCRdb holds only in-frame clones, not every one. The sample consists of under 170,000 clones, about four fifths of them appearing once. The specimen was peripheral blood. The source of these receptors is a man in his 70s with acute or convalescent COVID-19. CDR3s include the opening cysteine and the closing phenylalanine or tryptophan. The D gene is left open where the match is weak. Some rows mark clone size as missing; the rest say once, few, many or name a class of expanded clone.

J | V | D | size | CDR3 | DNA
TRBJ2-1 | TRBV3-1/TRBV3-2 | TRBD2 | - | CASATSGSGEQFF | TGTGCCAGCGCAACTAGCGGGAGTGGTGAGCAGTTCTTC
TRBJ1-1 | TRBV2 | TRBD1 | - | CASSDPPPGQGFPEAFF | TGTGCCAGCAGTGACCCTCCCCCGGGACAGGGGTTTCCTGAAGCTTTCTTT
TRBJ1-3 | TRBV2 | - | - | CASSARGNTIYF | TGTGCCAGCAGTGCCAGGGGAAACACCATATATTTT
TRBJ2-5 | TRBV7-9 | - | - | CASSRQAETQYF | TGTGCCAGCAGCCGCCAGGCCGAGACCCAGTACTTC
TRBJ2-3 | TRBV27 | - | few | CASSFFSGVADTQYF | TGTGCCAGCAGTTTCTTTTCGGGAGTTGCAGATACGCAGTATTTT
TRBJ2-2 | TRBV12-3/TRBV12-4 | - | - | CASRPTSPGELFF | TGTGCCAGCCGCCCGACTAGTCCTGGGGAGCTGTTTTTT
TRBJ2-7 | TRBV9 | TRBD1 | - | CASTPGTGSTYEQYF | TGTGCCAGCACCCCCGGGACAGGGTCCACCTACGAGCAGTACTTC
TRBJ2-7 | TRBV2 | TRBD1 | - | CAIGGLGYEQYF | TGTGCAATAGGGGGCTTGGGATACGAGCAGTACTTC
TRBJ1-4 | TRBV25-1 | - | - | CASSASRGQRGEKLFF | TGTGCCAGCAGTGCCTCCAGGGGCCAGCGGGGGGAAAAACTGTTTTTT
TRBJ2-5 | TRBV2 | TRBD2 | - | CASSYGLAGRGTQYF | TGTGCCAGCAGTTACGGACTAGCGGGCCGCGGTACCCAGTACTTC
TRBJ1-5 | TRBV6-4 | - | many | CASSGQGRAQPQHF | TGTGCCAGCAGTGGGCAGGGTAGGGCTCAGCCCCAGCATTTT
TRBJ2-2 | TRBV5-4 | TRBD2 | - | CASSSRGLAGVGELFF | TGTGCCAGCAGCTCGAGAGGACTAGCGGGAGTTGGGGAGCTGTTTTTT
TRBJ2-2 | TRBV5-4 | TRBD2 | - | CASSLRLAGDPGELFF | TGTGCCAGCAGCCTAAGACTAGCGGGAGACCCCGGGGAGCTGTTTTTT
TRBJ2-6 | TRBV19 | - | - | CASGAPRSSGANVLTF | TGTGCCAGCGGCGCTCCCCGGAGTTCTGGGGCCAACGTCCTGACTTTC
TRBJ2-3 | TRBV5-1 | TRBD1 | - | CAVRDRYTDTQYF | TGCGCCGTCAGGGACAGGTACACAGATACGCAGTATTTT
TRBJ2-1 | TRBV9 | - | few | CASSISGSSNEQFF | TGTGCCAGCAGCATCTCCGGGAGCTCCAATGAGCAGTTCTTC
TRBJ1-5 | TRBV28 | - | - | CATRQTNQPQHF | TGTGCCACCAGACAGACCAATCAGCCCCAGCATTTT
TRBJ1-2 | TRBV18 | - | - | CASSGLQNSGGYTF | TGTGCCAGCTCAGGACTACAGAACTCTGGAGGCTACACCTTC
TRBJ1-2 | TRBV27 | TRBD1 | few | CASSQDRGYGYTF | TGTGCCAGCAGTCAGGACAGGGGGTATGGCTACACCTTC
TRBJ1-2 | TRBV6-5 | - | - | CASSYLRIGGYGYTF | TGTGCCAGCAGTTACTTAAGGATCGGGGGCTATGGCTACACCTTC
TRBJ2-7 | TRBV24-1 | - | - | CATSGPPGVPPYEQYF | TGTGCCACCAGTGGGCCCCCAGGGGTCCCCCCCTACGAGCAGTACTTC
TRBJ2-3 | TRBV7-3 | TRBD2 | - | CASSPSGIDTQYF | TGTGCCAGCAGCCCTAGCGGGATAGATACGCAGTATTTT
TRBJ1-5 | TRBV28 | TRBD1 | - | CASIPWTGRQPQHF | TGTGCCAGCATCCCGTGGACAGGGAGGCAGCCCCAGCATTTT
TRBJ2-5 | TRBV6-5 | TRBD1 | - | CASRDTDREETQYF | TGTGCCAGCAGGGATACGGACAGGGAAGAGACCCAGTACTTC
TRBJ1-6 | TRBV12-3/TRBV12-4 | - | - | CASSPTEGSPLHF | TGTGCCAGCAGCCCTACTGAGGGTTCACCCCTCCACTTT
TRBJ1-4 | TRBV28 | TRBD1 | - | CASSRDRGSNEKLFF | TGTGCCAGTTCCCGGGACAGGGGATCTAATGAAAAACTGTTTTTT